This T cell receptor beta chain was sequenced for a study of cytomegalovirus exposure and HLA in healthy donors. Study conclusions and caveats: Across donors, most TCRs were seen rarely, yet some public ones were widespread. Later analysis associated a missense DCLRE1C variant with TCR beta V- and J-gene trimming. According to an earlier analysis, most TCR beta V segments yielded productive rearrangements about 90% or about 30% of the time. A later analysis by the authors found several of the most significant clusters apparently linked to common viral pathogens.

With 60 Vbeta and 13 Jbeta primers, the PCR was carried out. Generated by immunoSEQ multiplex PCR, the TCRdb table keeps only in-frame clones and is missing some. The sample includes some 110,000 clones, 65% of them seen just once. This clone appeared a single time. Its specificity is not known. The CDR3 covers 15 residues. CDR1 is MNHNS and CDR2 is SASEGT in the germline V gene. The germline V and J ends were trimmed by 3 bases and 4 bases, with 10 bases remaining between them. This TCR was sampled from a woman aged 40 to 50 in good health and CMV-seropositive. Input material: PBMCs. The chain carries TRBV6-1 and TRBJ1-6; D gene unclear. CDR3 nucleotide sequence: TGTGCCAGCAGTGATTGGAACAGATATAATTCACCCCTCCACTTT. Its translation is CASSDWNRYNSPLHF.